These 24 T cell receptor beta chains came from one sample sequenced in a study of CD8 T cells in Susac syndrome. A quantity of about 0.45 to 1 ug RNA underwent reverse transcription using random hexamers. TCRdb re-called the immunoSEQ multiplex PCR reads through MiXCR, storing one row per CDR3 protein. This sample has approximately 120,000 distinct CDR3 sequences, with about nine tenths found just once. Sample: CD4+ T cells from PBMCs. Receptors originate from a human donor in good health.

The genes are TRBV7-9 and TRBJ1-5, with D perhaps TRBD1 (5 bases). The germline V gene has CDR1 SEHNR and CDR2 FQNEAQ (reference sequence). CDR3 size: 14 residues. V lost 2 bases and J lost 1, with 6 bases in between. CDR3 nucleotide sequence: TGTGCCAGCAGCTTACCAGGGAGCAATCAGCCCCAGCATTTT. This codes for CASSLPGSNQPQHF.

The chain couples TRBV13 to TRBJ2-7; 11 nucleotides match TRBD1. Trimming removed 1 base from V and 7 bases from J; junction bases left unmatched: 9. The length of the CDR3 is 16 residues. Germline V gene data show CDR1 as PRHDT and CDR2 as FYEKMQ (reference sequence). The CDR3 spells CASSLASGQGAREQYF. The CDR3 DNA is TGTGCCAGCAGCTTAGCGAGTGGACAGGGGGCTCGGGAGCAGTACTTC.

The chain couples TRBV6-4 to TRBJ1-1; D is undetermined. Trimming took off 3 bases at V and 5 bases at J, with 10 bases between the two ends. The CDR3 is 13 amino acids. Germline V gene lookup returns CDR1 MRHNA and CDR2 SNTAGT. For the CDR3, the DNA is TGTGCCAGCAGTGAAGGCCAAGGGACTGAAGCTTTCTTT. It yields the protein CASSEGQGTEAFF.

The genes are TRBV6-2 or TRBV6-3 and TRBJ1-2; D gene unclear. V was pared by 6 bases and J by 6 bases, with 11 bases between. The CDR3 loop spans 12 amino acids. Germline V CDR1 and CDR2: MNHEY, SVGEGT. The CDR3 protein is CASSRGYDGYTF. The DNA for the CDR3 is TGTGCCAGCAGCCGGGGTTACGATGGCTACACCTTC.

The rearrangement uses TRBV7-3 and TRBJ1-1; 7 bases match TRBD1. Germline V CDR1 and CDR2: SGHTA, FQGTGA. The CDR3 totals 11 residues. V dropped 5 bases and J dropped 7; count of bases not matched to a gene: 1. CDR3 sequence: CASSQGGEAFF. CDR3 bases: TGTGCCAGCAGCCAGGGGGGTGAAGCTTTCTTT.

This chain uses TRBV7-9 with TRBJ2-7; D not resolved. CDR3 size: 13 residues. The germline V gene encodes CDR1 SEHNR and CDR2 FQNEAQ (reference sequence). V was cut by 2 bases and J by 6 bases, with 11 bases left in between. For the CDR3, the DNA is TGTGCCAGCAGCTTATATCGGAAGAGCGAGCAGTACTTC. Amino acids: CASSLYRKSEQYF.

This chain links TRBV12-5 with TRBJ1-1; D is ambiguous. Germline CDR1 reads LGHNT; CDR2 reads FRNRAP. This CDR3 has 13 amino acids. V was clipped by 9 bases and J by 1 base, with 12 bases between them. CDR3 loop: CASGLLGNTEAFF. CDR3 nucleotides: TGTGCTAGCGGACTGCTGGGGAACACTGAAGCTTTCTTT.

This chain joins TRBV27 and TRBJ2-3, with D perhaps assigned TRBD1 or TRBD2 (5 bases each). CDR1 is MNHEY and CDR2 is SMNVEV in the germline V gene (reference sequence). CDR3 length: 17 amino acids. Trimming stripped 5 bases from V and 8 bases from J, with 26 bases between. The CDR3 region is CASSDGPRGPGTSTQYF. CDR3 bases: TGTGCCAGCAGTGACGGCCCTAGGGGACCTGGCACAAGTACGCAGTATTTT.

The chain carries TRBV19 and TRBJ2-2, with a tentative D call TRBD1 (6 bases). The germline V gene has CDR1 LNHDA and CDR2 SQIVND (reference sequence). The CDR3 sequence is 14 residues long. V lost 7 bases, J lost 9 bases, and 18 bases lay in between. CDR3 sequence: CASKTPGQWRELFF. DNA for the CDR3: TGTGCCAGTAAGACACCGGGACAATGGAGGGAGCTGTTTTTT.

CDR3 amino acids: CASSQAWVSPEAFF. CDR3 bases: TGTGCCAGCAGCCAAGCTTGGGTCAGCCCCGAAGCTTTCTTT. The chain combines TRBV4-2 with TRBJ1-1; D gene unclear. The germline V gene has CDR1 LGHNA and CDR2 YNFKEQ. There are 14 residues in the CDR3. V gave up 1 base and J gave up 8 bases, with 14 bases separating them.

This clonotype occurred once. The chain is built from TRBV20-1 and TRBJ2-3; the match to TRBD1 covers 7 bases. Unmatched junction bases numbered 4, after V lost 0 bases and J lost 1 base. The CDR3 runs to 15 residues. Germline V lookup: CDR1 DFQATT, CDR2 SNEGSKA (reference sequence). The CDR3 DNA is TGCAGTGCTAGAGAACAGGGGAGAGGCACAGATACGCAGTATTTT. It is translated as CSAREQGRGTDTQYF.

This rearrangement joins TRBV5-1 to TRBJ1-1; the match to TRBD1 covers 10 bases. Germline CDR1 is SGHRS and CDR2 is YFSETQ. V was pared by 1 base and J by 1 base, with 7 bases of the junction left unmatched. This CDR3 is 17 amino acids long. CDR3 residues: CASSLFRRDRGNTEAFF. CDR3 DNA sequence: TGCGCCAGCAGCTTGTTCCGACGGGACAGGGGGAACACTGAAGCTTTCTTT.

The chain has TRBV12-3 or TRBV12-4 and TRBJ2-2, with D perhaps matching TRBD2 (5 bases). V was trimmed by 10 bases and J by 7 bases, leaving 13 bases between them. There are 12 residues in the CDR3. The CDR3 nucleotides read TGTGCCACCTCCCCCGGACTCGGGGAGCTGTTTTTT. Protein: CATSPGLGELFF.

CDR3 sequence: CSVADRGSNTEAFF. Written as DNA, the CDR3 is TGCAGCGTTGCGGATCGGGGCTCCAACACTGAAGCTTTCTTT. This chain joins TRBV29-1 and TRBJ1-1; a weak D match, TRBD1 (5 bases). The CDR3 is 14 amino acids. Germline values: CDR1 SQVTM, CDR2 ANQGSEA. Trimming stripped 4 bases from V and 2 bases from J, with 14 bases between.

The chain is built from TRBV27 and TRBJ2-3, with 10 bases matching TRBD2. J lost 3 bases, V lost 2 bases, and 8 bases had no gene match. The CDR3 extends over 17 amino acids. CDR1 and CDR2 (germline): MNHEY, SMNVEV (reference sequence). The CDR3 region is CASSLTQRGGRTDTQYF. The CDR3 nucleotides read TGTGCCAGCAGTTTAACTCAGCGGGGGGGCCGAACAGATACGCAGTATTTT.

The rearrangement uses TRBV10-3 and TRBJ2-7, with D maybe TRBD1 (5 bases). V gave up 0 bases and J gave up 2 bases, with 11 bases separating them. Germline V gene lookup returns CDR1 ENHRY and CDR2 SYGVKD. The CDR3 spans 15 residues. CDR3 region: CAISESLGAAYEQYF. Here the CDR3 DNA reads TGTGCCATCAGTGAGTCGCTAGGGGCGGCCTACGAGCAGTACTTC.

The rearrangement links TRBV7-7 to TRBJ2-1; D remains ambiguous. This CDR3 has 15 amino acids. V was cut by 5 bases and J by 6 bases, with 17 bases left in between. Germline CDR1 is SSHAT and CDR2 is FNYEAQ (reference sequence). DNA of the CDR3: TGTGCCAGCAGCGCTTCGATCGGGTTGGGCAATGAGCAGTTCTTC. Protein: CASSASIGLGNEQFF.

This chain links TRBV12-3 or TRBV12-4 with TRBJ1-1; the D gene is possibly TRBD1 (5 bases). The CDR3 runs 12 residues. V was shortened by 2 bases and J by 8 bases, with 9 bases between the two germline ends. The CDR3 DNA reads as TGTGCCAGCAGTTTATGGGGCGGAGAAGCTTTCTTT. Translation: CASSLWGGEAFF.

This clonotype was picked up one time. At one boundary the junction diverges from the germline segment, which might be a read error. This chain links TRBV3-1 with TRBJ2-2, with D perhaps TRBD1 (5 bases). The CDR3 has 16 amino acids. Looked up from germline, CDR1 is LGHDT and CDR2 is YNNKEL (reference sequence). The CDR3 loop is CASRQVAARVTGELFF. The CDR3 region has the DNA TGTGCCAGCAGACAAGTAGCCGCCAGGGTCACCGGGGAGCTGTTTTTT.

The CDR3 sequence is CASSRTMRTDEQYF. CDR3 bases: TGTGCCAGTAGCCGGACAATGAGGACGGACGAGCAGTACTTC. The J gene is TRBJ2-7, the V gene TRBV19, with a tentative D call TRBD1 (5 bases). The CDR3 runs to 14 residues. Trimming removed 6 bases at V and 5 bases at J, with 17 bases between. CDR1 is LNHDA and CDR2 is SQIVND in the germline V gene (reference sequence).

This rearrangement joins TRBV12-3 or TRBV12-4 to TRBJ2-7; no reliable D call. The CDR3 sequence is 12 residues long. Trimming took off 1 base at V and 4 bases at J, with 5 bases between the two ends. CDR3 DNA: TGTGCCAGCAGTTTAGTGCTATACGAGCAGTACTTC. Protein product: CASSLVLYEQYF.

The J gene is TRBJ2-2, the V gene TRBV3-1; TRBD2 is a possible D gene (6 bases). Looked up from germline, CDR1 is LGHDT and CDR2 is YNNKEL (reference sequence). The CDR3 sequence is 13 residues long. V shed 6 bases and J shed 5 bases, with 10 bases lying between them. The CDR3 nucleotides are TGTGCCAGCAGGGGTGCGGGAACCGGGGAGCTGTTTTTT. Residues: CASRGAGTGELFF.

This clonotype came up once. The genes are TRBV13 and TRBJ1-6; 9 bases line up with TRBD1. J gave up 10 bases and V 3 bases, and 7 bases lay outside the gene matches. This CDR3 region has 15 residues. In germline, CDR1 is PRHDT, CDR2 FYEKMQ (reference sequence). The CDR3 sequence: CASSLRGQGISPLHF. In DNA form, the CDR3 reads TGTGCCAGCAGCTTGAGAGGACAGGGGATATCACCCCTCCACTTT.

The V call is TRBV19, the J call TRBJ2-7, with 7 positions matching TRBD2. CDR1 and CDR2 from the germline V gene are LNHDA and SQIVND (reference sequence). The CDR3 loop spans 16 amino acids. Unmatched junction bases numbered 11, after V lost 4 bases and J lost 2 bases. The CDR3 here is CASSTDGRGRAYEQYF. Here the CDR3 DNA reads TGTGCCAGTAGTACCGATGGGAGGGGAAGGGCCTACGAGCAGTACTTC.